The 10 T cell receptor beta chains listed next were all sequenced from one sample in a study of CD8+CD57+ T cells in acquired aplastic anemia. Genomic DNA constituted the template upon which TCR beta VDJ and CDR3 profiling was performed. TCRdb independently ran MiXCR on the reads; one entry per CDR3 protein. The table has 200,000 to 250,000 distinct CDR3 sequences, approximately 35% seen once. The source material was sorted CD4+, CD8+, or CD8+CD57+ T cells (not recorded which) from PBMCs. The receptors here all came from a human donor in good health, serving as a control.

The chain links TRBV2 to TRBJ1-3; D remains unclear. In germline, CDR1 is SNHLY, CDR2 FYNNEI. The CDR3 contains 15 residues. V was trimmed by 3 bases and J by 0 bases, leaving 9 bases between them. The CDR3 sequence is CASSDSGSSGNTIYF. For the CDR3, the DNA is TGTGCCAGCAGTGACTCTGGAAGCTCTGGAAACACCATATATTTT.

This clonotype was seen many times. The rearrangement links TRBV7-9 to TRBJ2-1, with a possible D match to TRBD1 (6 bases). Trimming cost V 5 bases and J 4 bases, with 12 bases left between them. This CDR3 spans 14 amino acids. CDR1 and CDR2 (germline): SEHNR, FQNEAQ (reference sequence). CDR3 in amino acids: CASSPTGTYNEQFF. The CDR3 nucleotides are TGTGCCAGCAGCCCAACCGGGACATACAATGAGCAGTTCTTC.

As for this clonotype: Just one base apart from a much larger clone, this may be a read error. This chain uses TRBV6-1 with TRBJ2-7; D possibly matches TRBD1 or TRBD2 (5 bases each). The CDR3 is 12 residues long. V lost 10 bases to trimming and J lost 7 bases, with 17 bases between them. The germline gives CDR1 MNHNS, CDR2 SASEGT. The CDR3 coding sequence is TGTGCCACCGGGGCAGCGTATTGGGAGCAGTACTTC. Residues: CATGAAYWEQYF.

The rearrangement links TRBV20-1 to TRBJ2-5, with 9 bases matching TRBD2. V was pared by 7 bases and J by 9 bases, with 9 bases of the junction left unmatched. CDR3 size: 12 residues. Germline lookup yields CDR1 DFQATT and CDR2 SNEGSKA (reference sequence). The CDR3 DNA reads TGCAGTGTAACTAGCGGGCCGAGAGCCCAGTACTTC. As protein: CSVTSGPRAQYF.

This clonotype appeared many times. The rearrangement links TRBV5-8 to TRBJ2-7; D is perhaps TRBD1 or TRBD2 (5 bases each). The CDR3 loop spans 14 amino acids. V shed 7 bases and J shed 6 bases, with 20 bases lying between them. Germline lookup yields CDR1 SGHTS and CDR2 YDEGEE. CDR3 sequence (DNA): TGTGCCAGCGTACTGTCCGGGGCCTCCGCCGAGCAGTACTTC. It is translated as CASVLSGASAEQYF.

This clonotype has just a few counts. J is TRBJ2-1 and V is TRBV3-1; 8 bases align to TRBD1. The CDR3 extends over 13 amino acids. The V segment lost 5 bases and the J segment 12 bases; nucleotides outside the gene matches: 9. Germline V CDR1 and CDR2: LGHDT, YNNKEL (reference sequence). The CDR3 reads CASSIHGQGGQFF. CDR3 coding DNA: TGTGCCAGCAGCATCCACGGACAGGGTGGGCAGTTCTTC.

The gene calls are TRBV19 and TRBJ2-5; possibly TRBD1 or TRBD2 for D (5 bases each). The V gene lost 10 bases and the J gene lost 0 bases, with 12 bases spanning the gap. The germline CDR1 and CDR2 sequences are LNHDA and SQIVND (reference sequence). The CDR3 is 13 residues long. CDR3 nucleotide sequence: TGTGCCACATCCGGGACGCACCAAGAGACCCAGTACTTC. Translating gives CATSGTHQETQYF.

This clonotype has just one count. No conserved phenylalanine or tryptophan ends this CDR3, so it is likely a read error. No DNA is shown, since the ends of the CDR3 on it are uncertain; the CDR3 is the one TCRdb lists. V usage is TRBV29-1 and J usage is TRBJ1-1. Germline CDR1 reads SQVTM; CDR2 reads ANQGSEA. From its first to its last residue, the CDR3 has 12 amino acids. This CDR3 is CSVDIMDTEAFL.

The J gene is TRBJ2-2, the V gene TRBV29-1, with D tentatively TRBD1 or TRBD2 (5 bases each). CDR3 length: 15 amino acids. Per germline, CDR1 SQVTM and CDR2 ANQGSEA. With 4 bases removed from V and 4 bases from J, the gap between germline ends came to 16 bases. Here the CDR3 DNA reads TGCAGCGTTGCCGTCTCGGGACGGGGCACCGGGGAGCTGTTTTTT. Protein product: CSVAVSGRGTGELFF.

V usage is TRBV3-1 and J usage is TRBJ1-3, with D possibly TRBD1 on 5 matching bases. This CDR3 has 16 amino acids. V lost 6 bases and J 0 bases, leaving 15 bases between the germline ends. Per germline, CDR1 LGHDT and CDR2 YNNKEL (reference sequence). DNA for the CDR3: TGTGCCAGCAGGAACGGGATGGGGCGCTCTGGAAACACCATATATTTT. Residues: CASRNGMGRSGNTIYF.